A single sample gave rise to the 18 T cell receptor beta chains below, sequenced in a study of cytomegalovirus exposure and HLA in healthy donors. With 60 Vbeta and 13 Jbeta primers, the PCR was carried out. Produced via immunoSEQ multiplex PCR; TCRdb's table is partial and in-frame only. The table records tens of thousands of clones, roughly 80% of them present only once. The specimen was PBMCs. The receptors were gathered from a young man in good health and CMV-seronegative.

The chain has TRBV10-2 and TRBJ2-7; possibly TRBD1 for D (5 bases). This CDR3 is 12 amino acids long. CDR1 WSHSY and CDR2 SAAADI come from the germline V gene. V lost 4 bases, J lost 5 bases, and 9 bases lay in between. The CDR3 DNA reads TGCGCCAGCAGTGGGGGCTTGGACGAGCAGTACTTC. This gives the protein CASSGGLDEQYF.

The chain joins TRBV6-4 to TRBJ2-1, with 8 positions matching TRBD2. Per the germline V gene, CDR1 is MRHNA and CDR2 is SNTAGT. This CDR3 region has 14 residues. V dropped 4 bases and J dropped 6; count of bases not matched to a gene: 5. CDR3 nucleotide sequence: TGTGCCAGCAGTGTGGGCGGGAGGCCCAATGAGCAGTTCTTC. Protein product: CASSVGGRPNEQFF.

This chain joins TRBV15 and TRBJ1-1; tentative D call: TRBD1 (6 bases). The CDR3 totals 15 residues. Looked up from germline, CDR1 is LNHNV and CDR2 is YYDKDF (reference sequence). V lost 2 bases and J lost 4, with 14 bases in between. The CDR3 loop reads CATSRPGGARTEAFF. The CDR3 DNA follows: TGTGCCACCAGCAGACCTGGGGGGGCGCGCACTGAAGCTTTCTTT.

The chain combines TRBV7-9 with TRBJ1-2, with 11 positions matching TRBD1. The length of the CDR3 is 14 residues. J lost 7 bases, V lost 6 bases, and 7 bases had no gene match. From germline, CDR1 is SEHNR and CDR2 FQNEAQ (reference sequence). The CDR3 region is CASRPGQGAPGYTF. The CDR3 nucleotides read TGTGCCAGCAGACCAGGACAGGGGGCGCCTGGCTACACCTTC. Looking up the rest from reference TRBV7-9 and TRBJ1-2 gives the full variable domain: DTGVSQNPRHKITKRGQNVTFRCDPISEHNRLYWYRQTLGQGPEFLTYFQNEAQLEKSRLLSDRFSAERPKGSFSTLEIQRTEQGDSAMYLCASRPGQGAPGYTFGSGTRLTVV.

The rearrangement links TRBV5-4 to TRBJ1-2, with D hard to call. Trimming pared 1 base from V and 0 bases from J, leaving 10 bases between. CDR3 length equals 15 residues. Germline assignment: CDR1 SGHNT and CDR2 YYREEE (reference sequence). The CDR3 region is CASSLRGATNYGYTF. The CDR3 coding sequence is TGTGCCAGCAGCTTGCGAGGAGCTACTAACTATGGCTACACCTTC.

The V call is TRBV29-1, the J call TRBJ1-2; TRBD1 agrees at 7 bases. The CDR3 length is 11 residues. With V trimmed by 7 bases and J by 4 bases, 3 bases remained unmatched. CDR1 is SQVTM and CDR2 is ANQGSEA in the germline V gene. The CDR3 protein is CSAWDSYGYTF. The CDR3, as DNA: TGCAGCGCCTGGGACAGCTATGGCTACACCTTC.

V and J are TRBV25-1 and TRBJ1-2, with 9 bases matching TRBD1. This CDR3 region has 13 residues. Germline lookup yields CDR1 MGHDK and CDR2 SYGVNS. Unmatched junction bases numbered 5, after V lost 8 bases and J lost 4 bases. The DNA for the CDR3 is TGTGCCAGCCGGGACAGGGCTCGCTATGGCTACACCTTC. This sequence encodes CASRDRARYGYTF.

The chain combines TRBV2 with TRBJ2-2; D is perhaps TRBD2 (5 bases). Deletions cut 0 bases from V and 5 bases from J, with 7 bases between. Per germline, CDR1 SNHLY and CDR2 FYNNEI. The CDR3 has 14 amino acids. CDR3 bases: TGTGCCAGCAGTGAAGCGCGAGGGACCGGGGAGCTGTTTTTT. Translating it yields CASSEARGTGELFF.

The CDR3 nucleotides are TGCAGCGTTGGACGGGCGGGCCCGAGGAAACCCTACGAGCAGTACTTC. Its protein is CSVGRAGPRKPYEQYF. The V gene is TRBV29-1, the J gene TRBJ2-7; D is possibly TRBD2 (5 bases). Germline V gives CDR1 SQVTM, CDR2 ANQGSEA. The CDR3 runs 16 residues. Trimming took off 4 bases at V and 2 bases at J, with 21 bases between the two ends.

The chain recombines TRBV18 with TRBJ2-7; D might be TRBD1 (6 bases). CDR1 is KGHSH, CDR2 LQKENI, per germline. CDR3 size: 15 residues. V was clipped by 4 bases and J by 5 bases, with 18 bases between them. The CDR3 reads CASSLGTPRRDEQYF. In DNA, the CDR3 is TGTGCCAGCTCACTAGGGACACCACGGCGGGACGAGCAGTACTTC.

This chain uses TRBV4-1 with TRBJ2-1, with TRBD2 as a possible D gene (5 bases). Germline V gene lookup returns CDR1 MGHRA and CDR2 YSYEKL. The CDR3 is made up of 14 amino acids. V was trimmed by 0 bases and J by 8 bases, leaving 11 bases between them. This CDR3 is CASSQDTSRDEQFF. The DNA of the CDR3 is TGCGCCAGCAGCCAAGACACTAGTAGGGATGAGCAGTTCTTC.

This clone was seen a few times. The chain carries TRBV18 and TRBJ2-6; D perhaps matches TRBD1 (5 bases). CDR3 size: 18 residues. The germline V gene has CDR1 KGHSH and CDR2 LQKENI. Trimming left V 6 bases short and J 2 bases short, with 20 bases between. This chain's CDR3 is CASSPRSQGSTGANVLTF. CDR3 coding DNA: TGTGCCAGCTCCCCTCGAAGCCAGGGATCTACTGGGGCCAACGTCCTGACTTTC.

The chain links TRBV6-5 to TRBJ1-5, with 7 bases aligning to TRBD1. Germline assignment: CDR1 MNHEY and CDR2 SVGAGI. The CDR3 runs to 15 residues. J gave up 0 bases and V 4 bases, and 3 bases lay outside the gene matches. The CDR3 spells CASSSDRSSNQPQHF. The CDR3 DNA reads TGTGCCAGCAGTTCGGACAGGAGTAGCAATCAGCCCCAGCATTTT.

CDR3 protein: CASSVLRDSYNEQFF. For the CDR3, the DNA is TGTGCCAGCAGCGTCCTCAGGGACAGTTACAATGAGCAGTTCTTC. V is TRBV9 and J is TRBJ2-1; 7 bases are shared with TRBD1. CDR1 is SGDLS and CDR2 is YYNGEE in the germline V gene. This CDR3 is built from 15 residues. With 2 bases clipped from V and 4 bases from J, the junction kept 6 bases outside the gene matches.

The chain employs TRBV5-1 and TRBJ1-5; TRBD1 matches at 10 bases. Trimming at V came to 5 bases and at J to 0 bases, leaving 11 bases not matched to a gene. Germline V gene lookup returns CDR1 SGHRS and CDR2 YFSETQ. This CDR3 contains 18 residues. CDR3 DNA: TGCGCCAGCAGTTCTGACAGGGGGCTCTCCCTTAGCAATCAGCCCCAGCATTTT. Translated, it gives CASSSDRGLSLSNQPQHF.

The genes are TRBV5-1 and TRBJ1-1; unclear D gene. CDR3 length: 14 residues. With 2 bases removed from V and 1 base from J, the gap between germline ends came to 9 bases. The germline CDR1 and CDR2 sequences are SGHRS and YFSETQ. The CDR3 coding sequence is TGCGCCAGCAGCTTTGGACGGGAGAACACTGAAGCTTTCTTT. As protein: CASSFGRENTEAFF.

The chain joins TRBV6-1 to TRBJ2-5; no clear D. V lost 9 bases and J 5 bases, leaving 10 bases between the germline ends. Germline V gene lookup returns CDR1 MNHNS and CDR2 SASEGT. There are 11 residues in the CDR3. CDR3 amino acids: CASDSRETQYF. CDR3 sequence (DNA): TGTGCCAGTGACTCCCGGGAGACCCAGTACTTC.

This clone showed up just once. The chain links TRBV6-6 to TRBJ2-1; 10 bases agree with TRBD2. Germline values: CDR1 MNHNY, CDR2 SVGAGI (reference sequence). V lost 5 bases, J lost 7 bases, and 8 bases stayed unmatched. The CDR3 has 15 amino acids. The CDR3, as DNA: TGTGCCAGCAGTAATCTAGCGGGAGCGGGGAATGAGCAGTTCTTC. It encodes CASSNLAGAGNEQFF.